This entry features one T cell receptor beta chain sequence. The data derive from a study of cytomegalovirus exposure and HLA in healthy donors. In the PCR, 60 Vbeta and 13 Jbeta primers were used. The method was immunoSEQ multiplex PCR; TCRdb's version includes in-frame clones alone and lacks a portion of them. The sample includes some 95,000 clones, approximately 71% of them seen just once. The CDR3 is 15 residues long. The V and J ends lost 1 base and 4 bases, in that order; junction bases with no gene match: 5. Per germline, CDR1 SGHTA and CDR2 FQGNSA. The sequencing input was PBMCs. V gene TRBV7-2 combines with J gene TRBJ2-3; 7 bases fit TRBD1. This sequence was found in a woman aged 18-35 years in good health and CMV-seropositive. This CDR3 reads CASSLGNRGPDTQYF. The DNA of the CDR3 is TGTGCCAGCAGCTTAGGTAACAGGGGACCAGATACGCAGTATTTT.